This entry concerns a single TCR beta chain. The antigen remains unidentified. The data were obtained in a study of cytomegalovirus exposure and HLA in healthy donors. Study observations and caveats: In a later analysis, TCR association rates varied by HLA locus: DRB1 most, HLA-C fewest. In a later analysis, specific HLA alleles were associated with under 20,000 TCR beta sequences at a 0.05 false discovery rate. TCR beta V segments were, for the most part, productive about 87% or about 30% of the time in an earlier analysis. Later analysis showed most CMV-associated TCR beta chains appearing HLA-restricted.

Researchers ran the PCR with 60 Vbeta and 13 Jbeta primers. Some clones are missing from TCRdb's copy, which holds only in-frame ones; the method was immunoSEQ multiplex PCR. The sample has around 88,000 clones, over 75% seen once; the top ten hold 7.3%. Sequencing input: PBMCs. The receptor was derived from a man aged 50 to 59 in good health and CMV-seropositive.

CDR3 sequence (DNA): TGCGCCAGCAGCCAAGACTGGCAGGGGGTGAGGAGCTACACCTTC. Its translation is CASSQDWQGVRSYTF. V usage is TRBV4-1 and J usage is TRBJ1-2; TRBD1 matches at 7 bases. V gave up 0 bases and J gave up 9 bases; unmatched junction bases: 10. The germline gives CDR1 MGHRA, CDR2 YSYEKL. CDR3 size: 15 residues.